Listed below are T cell receptor beta chains from one sample, sequenced in a study of CD8+CD57+ T cells in acquired aplastic anemia. TCRdb reprocessed the reads with MiXCR, giving one entry per CDR3 protein. The repertoire holds 90,000 to 150,000 distinct CDR3 sequences, with 58% as singletons. Material: sorted CD4+, CD8+, or CD8+CD57+ T cells (not recorded which) from PBMCs. These TCRs come from a human donor with aplastic anemia. Both conserved end residues are part of each CDR3. Fields, in order: V gene, J gene, CDR3 protein.

TRBV2	TRBJ1-1	CASTLEGHTEAFF
TRBV20-1	TRBJ2-1	CSARVFGLAGGFKSSYNEQFF
TRBV9	TRBJ1-2	CASSVLQGYGYTF
TRBV5-1	TRBJ2-3	CASSLVGQGIVDTQYF
TRBV4-2	TRBJ2-1	CASSQSRTGLTRGIYNEQFF
TRBV5-4	TRBJ2-7	CASSLDRVYEQYF
TRBV10-1	TRBJ1-2	CASSDGGGYGYTF
TRBV2	TRBJ1-2	CASSGQGSNYGYTF
TRBV7-3	TRBJ2-7	CANETGGGEQYF
TRBV7-8	TRBJ1-1	CASSPLPGGTEAFF
TRBV11-2	TRBJ2-3	CASSSSNGGTDTQYF
TRBV6-5	TRBJ2-3	CASSYSEFASTNTQYF
TRBV25-1	TRBJ1-6	CASSESWDSPLHF
TRBV19	TRBJ2-3	CATRGDTQYF
TRBV29-1	TRBJ1-3	CSVEVTDSGNTIYF
TRBV29-1	TRBJ1-2	CSVPGVANYGYTF
TRBV13	TRBJ2-5	CASSSIIGPTPQETQYF
TRBV29-1	TRBJ2-2	CSVAAGAGELFF
TRBV5-5	TRBJ2-1	CASSLASGYNEQFF
TRBV29-1	TRBJ2-7	CSVEDREAEQYF
TRBV29-1	TRBJ1-1	CSVESEALINTEAFF
TRBV2	TRBJ2-7	CASRLAGNEQYF
TRBV7-9	TRBJ1-1	CASSLTGGAEAFF
TRBV7-6	TRBJ2-7	CASSLGSGTGYEQYF
TRBV20-1	TRBJ2-1	CSARGPKTGSDNEQFF
TRBV3-1	TRBJ1-5	CASSQEWAGGNQPQHF
TRBV3-1	TRBJ1-1	CASSRDRNTEAFF
TRBV19	TRBJ1-6	CASTSLQNRNSPLHF
TRBV6-1	TRBJ2-1	CASRVPTGISYNEQFF
TRBV24-1	TRBJ2-7	CATSGDRGSYEQYF
TRBV20-1	TRBJ1-4	CSAGGERFEKLFF
TRBV15	TRBJ1-2	CATSARQGNGYTF
TRBV11-1	TRBJ2-1	CASISVVGGYNEQFF
TRBV28	TRBJ2-3	CASSLRGGRAILADTQYF
TRBV6-4	TRBJ2-5	CASSPGPQETQYF
TRBV10-3	TRBJ1-5	CAISERQESNQPQHF
TRBV7-9	TRBJ2-5	CASSLETYQETQYF
TRBV29-1	TRBJ2-2	CSVDLGGREAGELFF
TRBV12-3/TRBV12-4	TRBJ2-7	CAWNQDPYEQYF
TRBV10-3	TRBJ1-5	CAISDREPLSNQPQHF
TRBV19	TRBJ2-1	CASSIVLAYYNEQFF
TRBV7-8	TRBJ1-2	CASSLGWTGALRGGYTF
TRBV10-3	TRBJ2-5	CAISEPDQAGETQYF
TRBV10-2	TRBJ1-5	CASRETGGNQPQHF
TRBV12-3/TRBV12-4	TRBJ2-7	CASSLGDRESLSEQYF
TRBV12-3/TRBV12-4	TRBJ1-1	CASSFDRVTEAFF
TRBV7-8	TRBJ2-3	CASRERTDTQYF
TRBV13	TRBJ1-1	CASSSNRGGTEAFF
TRBV6-1	TRBJ1-4	CASSSDRATNEKLFF
TRBV20-1	TRBJ2-5	CSATPGRVGETQYF
TRBV20-1	TRBJ1-5	CSASQGPAQPQHF
TRBV13	TRBJ2-7	CASSLAGTTSSYEQYF
TRBV2	TRBJ1-5	CASKDGRTQPQHF